This TCR beta chain was retrieved from a study of type 1 regulatory T cells. Overall study: An in vitro protocol generated T-allo10, a Tr1-enriched, alloantigen-specific CD4 T cell product.

TCRdb reanalysed the reads using MiXCR and keeps one entry per CDR3 protein. The data hold some 90,000 distinct CDR3 sequences, with roughly 31% observed a single time. Source material: CD4+ T cells, either the whole sample or a sorted fraction (not recorded which). The sequence was collected from a human donor in good health.

CDR3 in DNA: TGTGCCAGCAGCCCACTTGCCGACTCTGGAAACACCATATATTTT. Translation gives CASSPLADSGNTIYF. This chain uses TRBV3-1 with TRBJ1-3; unclear D gene. The V gene's germline CDR1 is LGHDT and CDR2 YNNKEL (reference sequence). Trimming pared 4 bases from V and 0 bases from J, leaving 10 bases between. The length of the CDR3 is 15 residues.